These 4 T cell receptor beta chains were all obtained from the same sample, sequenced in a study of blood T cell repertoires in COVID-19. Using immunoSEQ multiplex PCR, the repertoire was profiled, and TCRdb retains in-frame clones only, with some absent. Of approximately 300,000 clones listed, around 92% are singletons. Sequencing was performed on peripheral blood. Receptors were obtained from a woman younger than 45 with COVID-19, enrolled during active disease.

The CDR3 nucleotides are TGTGCCAGCAAGCGCAGCCTAAATAATTCACCCCTCCACTTT. Its translation: CASKRSLNNSPLHF. The V and J genes are TRBV6-5 and TRBJ1-6; unclear D gene. Looked up from germline, CDR1 is MNHEY and CDR2 is SVGAGI. With 7 bases removed from V and 5 bases from J, the gap between germline ends came to 12 bases. CDR3 length: 14 amino acids.

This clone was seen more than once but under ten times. Here the CDR3 DNA reads TGTGCCAGCGGGGACACCGGCGCGTCCAGCTATGGCTACACCTTC. Translated, it gives CASGDTGASSYGYTF. The V gene is TRBV7-3, the J gene TRBJ1-2, with TRBD1 as a possible D gene (6 bases). The CDR3 runs 15 residues. CDR1 is SGHTA and CDR2 is FQGTGA in the germline V gene. V was pared by 8 bases and J by 4 bases, with 20 bases between.

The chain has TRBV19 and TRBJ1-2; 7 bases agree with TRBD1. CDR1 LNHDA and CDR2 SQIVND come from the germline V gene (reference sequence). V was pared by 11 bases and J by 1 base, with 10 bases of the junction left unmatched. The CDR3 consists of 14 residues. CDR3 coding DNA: TGTGCCTCCTTCGGGGCAGGGGGTAACTATGGCTACACCTTC. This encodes CASFGAGGNYGYTF.

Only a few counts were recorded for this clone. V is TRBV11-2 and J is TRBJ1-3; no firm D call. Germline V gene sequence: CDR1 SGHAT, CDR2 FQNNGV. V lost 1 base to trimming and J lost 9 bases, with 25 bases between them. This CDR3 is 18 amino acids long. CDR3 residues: CASSLAGWTGWKVSTIYF. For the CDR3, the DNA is TGTGCCAGCAGCTTAGCGGGGTGGACTGGATGGAAGGTATCCACCATATATTTT.